The rows below give T cell receptor beta chains drawn from one sample of a study of CXCR3-negative and CXCR3-positive naive CD8 T cells. No DNA is given; TCRdb re-called the 5' RACE reads and lists each CDR3 protein once. The sample is made up of fewer than 80,000 distinct CDR3 sequences, and the top ten hold approximately 1.5% of it. The sequencing sample was made of naive CXCR3- CD8+ T cells from blood. These receptors were collected from a human donor in good health. Some clones in this sample may be carry-over from other donors' samples. CDR3s include the opening cysteine and the closing phenylalanine or tryptophan.

j_call | v_call | cdr3_aa
TRBJ2-1 | TRBV11-2 | CASSLGGIAGVEQFF
TRBJ2-7 | TRBV7-3 | CASSLSPGQVYEQYF
TRBJ1-1 | TRBV12-3/TRBV12-4 | CASSLVGGDPWDTEAFF
TRBJ2-7 | TRBV2 | CASGWASYEQYF
TRBJ2-1 | TRBV6-4 | CASSDSERASYNEQFF
TRBJ2-7 | TRBV29-1 | CSAEGVSYEQYF
TRBJ1-2 | TRBV10-1 | CASSPGTPYGYTF
TRBJ2-1 | TRBV7-9 | CASSPEVRSWNEQFF
TRBJ2-1 | TRBV5-1 | CASSVGRSHNEQFF
TRBJ2-7 | TRBV2 | CASSEVGQGPSGEQYF
TRBJ2-3 | TRBV7-3 | CASSTKGQGITDTQYF
TRBJ1-2 | TRBV29-1 | CSVMRRDANYGYTF
TRBJ1-2 | TRBV7-2 | CASSLRGQGLDGYTF
TRBJ1-2 | TRBV29-1 | CSGVGGDVGYTF
TRBJ2-3 | TRBV7-3 | CASSPTGSGTDTQYF
TRBJ2-7 | TRBV5-1 | CASSLTLGRVDEQYF
TRBJ2-7 | TRBV5-1 | CASSLTGLGSYEQYF
TRBJ2-1 | TRBV3-1 | CASSQEGGRARTYNEQFF
TRBJ2-1 | TRBV11-2 | CASSLVGGANEQFF
TRBJ1-6 | TRBV27 | CASSPLDSPLHF
TRBJ2-1 | TRBV20-1 | CSARPAGESYNEQFF
TRBJ2-3 | TRBV7-9 | CASRHPTGAATQYF
TRBJ2-1 | TRBV7-9 | CASRTLRDHYNEQFF
TRBJ2-3 | TRBV29-1 | CSVERTGGVTDTQYF
TRBJ1-2 | TRBV7-9 | CASSPVRSEENYGYTF
TRBJ2-1 | TRBV29-1 | CSVEGILYNEQFF
TRBJ2-5 | TRBV28 | CASSQLTGGRETQYF
TRBJ1-1 | TRBV4-3 | CASSQDLVENTEAFF
TRBJ2-7 | TRBV12-3/TRBV12-4 | CASRQSGTSGSNEQYF
TRBJ2-1 | TRBV29-1 | CSVEDTGDEQFF
TRBJ2-1 | TRBV3-1 | CASSRRLAGTGDEQFF
TRBJ2-3 | TRBV20-1 | CSVLLRVLEDADTQYF
TRBJ1-2 | TRBV21-1 | CASSEDRGLYGYTF
TRBJ2-7 | TRBV29-1 | CSVEDGSYEQYF
TRBJ2-7 | TRBV9 | CASSVNSGTVVSYEQYF
TRBJ2-1 | TRBV28 | CASTPHRGGLSYNEQFF
TRBJ2-2 | TRBV19 | CASRTQGPGELFF
TRBJ2-5 | TRBV28 | CASSNLGGAETQYF
TRBJ2-1 | TRBV28 | CASSLFDESNNEQFF
TRBJ2-3 | TRBV6-5 | CASSYRGGVSGGTDTQYF
TRBJ2-7 | TRBV7-9 | CASSLVGGYEQYF
TRBJ2-1 | TRBV7-6 | CASSFPGALNEQFF
TRBJ2-1 | TRBV2 | CASSEPGGLYEQFF
TRBJ1-6 | TRBV2 | CASSESAEGRGFNSPLHF
TRBJ2-1 | TRBV12-3/TRBV12-4 | CASGGNNEQFF
TRBJ2-1 | TRBV2 | CASLPELASHEQFF
TRBJ2-5 | TRBV28 | CASSSPGQGIETQYF
TRBJ2-3 | TRBV6-2/TRBV6-3 | CASSPSWRGVSTDTQYF
TRBJ2-7 | TRBV29-1 | CSASPGASYEQYF
TRBJ2-5 | TRBV28 | CASSLWARRSQETQYF
TRBJ2-2 | TRBV7-8 | CASTGPRGLARPGELFF
TRBJ2-5 | TRBV29-1 | CSVEAGQGLTLQETQYF